A single sample is the source of the 20 T cell receptor beta chains below, sequenced in a study of cytomegalovirus exposure and HLA in healthy donors. Vbeta (60) and Jbeta (13) primers were used in the PCR. The protocol was immunoSEQ multiplex PCR, while the TCRdb copy is restricted to in-frame clones and leaves out a portion. This repertoire shows under 150,000 clones, 68% found once; its top ten account for 3.5% to 5%. The specimen sequenced was PBMCs. The receptor source for this set is a man in his 60s in good health and CMV-seronegative.

The genes are TRBV29-1 and TRBJ1-2; unclear D gene. Germline CDR1 SQVTM, CDR2 ANQGSEA. V lost 6 bases to trimming and J lost 4 bases, with 9 bases between them. This CDR3 spans 11 amino acids. CDR3 bases: TGCAGCGTCGTACGGGGCTATGGCTACACCTTC. Its protein product is CSVVRGYGYTF.

The chain carries TRBV6-1 and TRBJ2-7; 7 nucleotides align to TRBD2. The CDR3 is made up of 18 amino acids. CDR1 is MNHNS and CDR2 is SASEGT in the germline V gene. J was trimmed by 2 bases and V by 4 bases; bases with no gene match: 17. CDR3 in amino acids: CASSAPSGGGNWAYEQYF. The CDR3 region has the DNA TGTGCCAGCAGTGCCCCCTCAGGCGGGGGTAATTGGGCCTACGAGCAGTACTTC.

This clone was counted only a few times. CDR3 coding DNA: TGTGCTAGTGGCCGTTCGACAGGAGTCAATGAGCAGTTCTTC. This translates into CASGRSTGVNEQFF. The rearrangement joins TRBV12-5 to TRBJ2-1; tentative D call: TRBD1 (6 bases). The germline V gene encodes CDR1 LGHNT and CDR2 FRNRAP. V lost 6 bases to trimming and J lost 6 bases, with 15 bases between them. The CDR3 is 14 amino acids.

This clone has just one count. CDR3 sequence reads: CASSRGINTGELFF. Here the CDR3 DNA reads TGTGCCAGCAGCAGGGGGATCAACACCGGGGAGCTGTTTTTT. The chain employs TRBV14 and TRBJ2-2; TRBD1 might be the D (6 bases). Germline V gives CDR1 SGHDN, CDR2 FVKESK. V lost 5 bases, J lost 2 bases, and 9 bases lay in between. The CDR3 extends over 14 amino acids.

This chain joins TRBV7-3 and TRBJ2-1, with TRBD2 identical over 8 bases. Losses at the gene ends were 3 bases for V and 7 bases for J; bases not matched to a gene: 11. The CDR3 has 16 amino acids. Per the germline V gene, CDR1 is SGHTA and CDR2 is FQGTGA. The CDR3 coding sequence is TGTGCCAGCAGCTTGACTAAAAGCGGGAGTGGGAATGAGCAGTTCTTC. Its translation: CASSLTKSGSGNEQFF.

This chain uses TRBV28 with TRBJ2-7; D gene unclear. The CDR3 length is 13 residues. Germline lookup yields CDR1 MDHEN and CDR2 SYDVKM. V lost 6 bases and J lost 1, with 10 bases in between. The CDR3 nucleotides are TGTGCCAGCAGCCCGACACGGTCCTACGAGCAGTACTTC. As protein: CASSPTRSYEQYF.

V gene TRBV28 combines with J gene TRBJ1-4; TRBD1 matches 11 bases. The CDR3 is made up of 14 amino acids. J gave up 8 bases and V 4 bases, and 3 bases lay outside the gene matches. Germline V gene data show CDR1 as MDHEN and CDR2 as SYDVKM. As DNA, the CDR3 is TGTGCCAGCAGTTCGGGACAGGGGGGCGAAAAACTGTTTTTT. This gives the protein CASSSGQGGEKLFF.

This clone came up a few times. V is TRBV7-3 and J is TRBJ2-3; 13 nucleotides line up with TRBD2. Germline CDR1 SGHTA, CDR2 FQGTGA. Trimming cost V 2 bases and J 6 bases; bases outside gene matches: 2. This CDR3 comprises 15 residues. In DNA form, the CDR3 reads TGTGCCAGCAGCTTACTACTAGCGGGAGGGGATACGCAGTATTTT. The encoded protein is CASSLLLAGGDTQYF.

This clone has a handful of counts. The chain couples TRBV5-1 to TRBJ2-3; 7 bases align to TRBD2. The CDR3 sequence is 19 residues long. Unmatched junction bases numbered 18, after V lost 4 bases and J lost 1 base. CDR1 and CDR2 from the germline V gene are SGHRS and YFSETQ. The CDR3 sequence is CASSVRQRLLGGGTDTQYF. The CDR3 DNA reads as TGCGCCAGCAGCGTGCGACAACGACTCTTGGGGGGGGGCACAGATACGCAGTATTTT.

This clone was detected only a few times. V is TRBV9 and J is TRBJ1-1, with 8 bases identical to TRBD1. Germline V lookup: CDR1 SGDLS, CDR2 YYNGEE. The CDR3 runs 15 residues. With V trimmed by 4 bases and J by 7 bases, 12 bases remained unmatched. The CDR3 region is CASSPRVQGAIEAFF. CDR3 coding DNA: TGTGCCAGCAGCCCTAGAGTCCAGGGGGCCATTGAAGCTTTCTTT.

V and J are TRBV4-1 and TRBJ2-1; no reliable D call. The CDR3 sequence is 15 residues long. Germline V gene lookup returns CDR1 MGHRA and CDR2 YSYEKL. V shed 4 bases and J shed 0 bases, with 10 bases lying between them. CDR3 amino acids: CASSPLDSSYNEQFF. DNA of the CDR3: TGCGCCAGCAGCCCTTTAGACTCCTCCTACAATGAGCAGTTCTTC.

The rearrangement uses TRBV7-9 and TRBJ1-1; 10 bases fit TRBD1. The CDR3 runs 15 residues. CDR1 and CDR2 (germline): SEHNR, FQNEAQ (reference sequence). V dropped 4 bases and J dropped 3; count of bases not matched to a gene: 5. The CDR3 spells CASSSGQGQDTEAFF. Here the CDR3 DNA reads TGTGCCAGCAGCTCGGGACAGGGGCAGGACACTGAAGCTTTCTTT.

This clone has a handful of counts. The genes are TRBV19 and TRBJ2-7; 7 bases are shared with TRBD2. CDR3 length: 14 residues. The trim removed 4 bases at V and 0 bases at J, leaving 3 bases unmatched. Germline CDR1 is LNHDA and CDR2 is SQIVND (reference sequence). The CDR3 loop reads CASSKGGGSYEQYF. The CDR3 DNA reads as TGTGCCAGTAGTAAGGGCGGGGGCTCCTACGAGCAGTACTTC.

This chain links TRBV28 with TRBJ2-7; weak D call: TRBD2 (6 bases). Trimming cost V 6 bases and J 4 bases, with 19 bases left between them. Germline loops: CDR1 MDHEN, CDR2 SYDVKM. The length of the CDR3 is 15 residues. The CDR3: CASRGGLAGTYEQYF. DNA for the CDR3: TGTGCCAGCAGGGGGGGACTTGCGGGGACTTACGAGCAGTACTTC.

The V and J genes are TRBV29-1 and TRBJ1-2, with D unresolved. The V gene's germline CDR1 is SQVTM and CDR2 ANQGSEA. Trimming removed 1 base from V and 4 bases from J, with 7 bases in between. CDR3 size: 12 residues. The chain's CDR3 is CSVEGGLYGYTF. Here the CDR3 DNA reads TGCAGCGTTGAAGGAGGCCTCTATGGCTACACCTTC.

This clone was seen only once. The CDR3 loop is CASSRPGLAGGPNTGELFF. CDR3 in DNA: TGTGCCAGCAGCCGACCGGGACTAGCGGGAGGACCGAACACCGGGGAGCTGTTTTTT. This chain uses TRBV5-6 with TRBJ2-2, with 15 bases fitting TRBD2. The CDR3 contains 19 residues. With 4 bases clipped from V and 0 bases from J, the junction kept 7 bases outside the gene matches. Germline V gives CDR1 SGHDT, CDR2 YYEEEE.

This clone has only one observation. An end of the junction differs from the germline gene, which may be a read error. The gene calls are TRBV7-7 and TRBJ2-7; 13 bases line up with TRBD2. Germline V gene sequence: CDR1 SSHAT, CDR2 FNYEAQ (reference sequence). The CDR3 loop spans 15 amino acids. CDR3 in amino acids: CASSSGLAGAGEQYF. CDR3 in DNA: TGTGCTAGCAGCTCCGGACTAGCGGGAGCTGGCGAGCAGTACTTC. The variable domain in full, completed from reference TRBV7-7 and TRBJ2-7, reads GAGVSQSPRYKVTKRGQDVTLRCDPISSHATLYWYQQALGQGPEFLTYFNYEAQPDKSGLPSDRFSAERPEGSISTLTIQRTEQRDSAMYRCASSSGLAGAGEQYFGPGTRLTVT.

The rearrangement links TRBV29-1 to TRBJ2-5; 12 bases map to TRBD1. CDR3 size: 14 residues. Germline V gene lookup returns CDR1 SQVTM and CDR2 ANQGSEA. J was trimmed by 4 bases and V by 3 bases; bases with no gene match: 3. CDR3: CSVEGTGGRETQYF. The DNA of the CDR3 is TGCAGCGTTGAGGGGACAGGGGGCCGAGAGACCCAGTACTTC.

The chain links TRBV7-9 to TRBJ1-6; 8 bases align to TRBD1. Looked up from germline, CDR1 is SEHNR and CDR2 is FQNEAQ (reference sequence). The CDR3 runs 14 residues. V was clipped by 3 bases and J by 9 bases; unmatched bases: 4. The CDR3 here is CASSFWTGSSPLHF. CDR3 bases: TGTGCCAGCAGCTTCTGGACAGGGAGTTCACCCCTCCACTTT.

This chain connects TRBV5-6 to TRBJ1-1; D might be TRBD1 (5 bases). The germline CDR1 and CDR2 sequences are SGHDT and YYEEEE. The CDR3 extends over 15 amino acids. V was trimmed by 4 bases and J by 6 bases, leaving 19 bases between them. CDR3 protein: CASSDAGEDFPEAFF. For the CDR3, the DNA is TGTGCCAGCAGCGATGCGGGGGAAGATTTCCCTGAAGCTTTCTTT.